These T cell receptor beta chains were read from a single sample in a study of CD8 T cells in ankylosing spondylitis. TCRdb re-derived calls from the 5' RACE reads in MiXCR, one entry per CDR3 protein. The repertoire includes 670,000 or so distinct CDR3 sequences, around a fifth of them detected once, and over 15% sits in the top ten. The sample was blood, either unsorted or a sorted T cell fraction (not recorded which). The receptors come from a male donor with ankylosing spondylitis. Each CDR3 is given with its conserved first and last residue. The D gene is left open where the match is weak. The size field is filled for only some rows; it gives once, few, many or a size class.

V: TRBV4-1; size: few; D: TRBD2; J: TRBJ2-5; DNA: TGCGCCAGCAGCCAAGTGGGACTAGCGGGAGGAGAGACCCAGTACTTC; CDR3: CASSQVGLAGGETQYF
V: TRBV6-1; size: NA; D: NA; J: TRBJ1-5; DNA: TGTGCCAGACCCTACAGGAACCAGCCCCAGCATTTT; CDR3: CARPYRNQPQHF
V: TRBV5-1; size: many; D: TRBD2; J: TRBJ2-1; DNA: TGCGCCAGCAGCTTGGACCGGGGGGGGCAGAATGAGCAGTTCTTC; CDR3: CASSLDRGGQNEQFF
V: TRBV12-3/TRBV12-4; size: many; D: NA; J: TRBJ1-2; DNA: TGTGCCAGCAGTATCGGACAGAGCTATGGCTACACCTTC; CDR3: CASSIGQSYGYTF
V: TRBV4-1; size: few; D: NA; J: TRBJ2-2; DNA: TGCGCCAGCAGCAGAGGCCAGGCGGACACCGGGGAGCTGTTTTTT; CDR3: CASSRGQADTGELFF
V: TRBV29-1; size: few; D: NA; J: TRBJ2-2; DNA: TGCAGCGTTGAATCTTTTACCGGGGAGCTGTTTTTT; CDR3: CSVESFTGELFF
V: TRBV20-1; size: NA; D: TRBD2; J: TRBJ2-3; DNA: TGCAGTGCTGATAGCGGGAGGGCCATAGATACGCAGTATTTT; CDR3: CSADSGRAIDTQYF
V: TRBV30; size: NA; D: TRBD2; J: TRBJ2-1; DNA: TGTGCTTCGATGGGGACTAGCCGGCTCAATGAGCAGTTCTTC; CDR3: CASMGTSRLNEQFF
V: TRBV29-1; size: many; D: NA; J: TRBJ2-1; DNA: TGCAGCGTTGGCCCTGAAGGAGGCTCCTACAATGAGCAGTTCTTC; CDR3: CSVGPEGGSYNEQFF
V: TRBV20-1; size: NA; D: TRBD2; J: TRBJ2-1; DNA: TGCAGTGCTAGAAAAGCGGGAAGATACAATGAGCAGTTCTTC; CDR3: CSARKAGRYNEQFF
V: TRBV7-9; size: NA; D: NA; J: TRBJ1-6; DNA: TGTGCCAGCAGCGCAGGACGGGGTGTTTCACCCCTCCACTTT; CDR3: CASSAGRGVSPLHF
V: TRBV24-1; size: NA; D: NA; J: TRBJ2-4; DNA: TGTGCCACCAGTTCTGGGGGACACATTCAGTACTTC; CDR3: CATSSGGHIQYF
V: TRBV18; size: NA; D: NA; J: TRBJ2-7; DNA: TGTGCCAGCTCACCGGATAGTACAGACTACGAGCAGTACTTC; CDR3: CASSPDSTDYEQYF
V: TRBV11-2; size: few; D: TRBD2; J: TRBJ2-5; DNA: TGTGCCAGCAGCGCGCCGGGACTAGAGTCGACCCAGTACTTC; CDR3: CASSAPGLESTQYF
V: TRBV5-1; size: few; D: NA; J: TRBJ1-2; DNA: TGCGCCAGCAGCTACGCCCAGGGACTGGGGGTTGGCTACACCTTC; CDR3: CASSYAQGLGVGYTF
V: TRBV4-1; size: few; D: NA; J: TRBJ1-4; DNA: TGCGCCAGCAGCCAAGATGGACAGACGGATGAAAAACTGTTTTTT; CDR3: CASSQDGQTDEKLFF
V: TRBV3-1; size: few; D: NA; J: TRBJ2-1; DNA: TGTGCCAGCAGCCCGAGGATAGGGTCCCATGAGCAGTTCTTC; CDR3: CASSPRIGSHEQFF
V: TRBV7-8; size: many; D: NA; J: TRBJ2-3; DNA: TGTGCCAGCAGCTTAGTCGTCAGCACAGATACGCAGTATTTT; CDR3: CASSLVVSTDTQYF
V: TRBV7-2; size: NA; D: TRBD1; J: TRBJ1-2; DNA: TGTGCCAGCAGCCCGACAAGGGACAGGAACTATGGCTACACCTTC; CDR3: CASSPTRDRNYGYTF
V: TRBV6-2/TRBV6-3; size: few; D: NA; J: TRBJ1-5; DNA: TGTGCCAGCAGTTCCTCGCGGCGGCAGCCCCAGCATTTT; CDR3: CASSSSRRQPQHF
V: TRBV20-1; size: NA; D: TRBD2; J: TRBJ2-1; DNA: TGCAGTGCAGGATCGCTAGCGGCTGGTTCCTACAATGAGCAGTTCTTC; CDR3: CSAGSLAAGSYNEQFF
V: TRBV25-1; size: NA; D: NA; J: TRBJ2-5; DNA: TGTGCCAGCACCCCCGATGGGGAGCCCCAGTACTTC; CDR3: CASTPDGEPQYF
V: TRBV4-1; size: few; D: NA; J: TRBJ2-3; DNA: TGCGCCAGCAGCCAAGATCCCCAATCTCTAGGCACAGATACGCAGTATTTT; CDR3: CASSQDPQSLGTDTQYF
V: TRBV12-3/TRBV12-4; size: few; D: TRBD2; J: TRBJ2-7; DNA: TGTGCCAGCAGAGGGACTAGCGGGGGGGAGCAGTACTTC; CDR3: CASRGTSGGEQYF
V: TRBV6-1; size: NA; D: NA; J: TRBJ2-7; DNA: TGTGCCAGCAGTGGGCTCTGGGGAGGATCCTACGAGCAGTACTTC; CDR3: CASSGLWGGSYEQYF
V: TRBV25-1; size: NA; D: NA; J: TRBJ2-3; DNA: TGTGCCAGCAGTGAATCCCCACTAGCAGATACGCAGTATTTT; CDR3: CASSESPLADTQYF
V: TRBV28; size: many; D: NA; J: TRBJ2-1; DNA: TGTGCCAGCAGCGTACCGGGACCACCGTCCTACAATGAGCAGTTCTTC; CDR3: CASSVPGPPSYNEQFF
V: TRBV2; size: few; D: NA; J: TRBJ2-7; DNA: TGTGCCAGCAGTGGACAGCCCCTCGAGCAGTACTTC; CDR3: CASSGQPLEQYF
V: TRBV15; size: NA; D: NA; J: TRBJ2-1; DNA: TGTGCCACCAGCAGACCCCCCGGACGGGGGAATCTCAATGAGCAGTTCTTC; CDR3: CATSRPPGRGNLNEQFF
V: TRBV12-3/TRBV12-4; size: NA; D: NA; J: TRBJ1-5; DNA: TGTGCCAGCAGTCCACAGGGACTTGGGGGGCCCCAGCATTTT; CDR3: CASSPQGLGGPQHF
V: TRBV29-1; size: few; D: TRBD2; J: TRBJ2-3; DNA: TGCAGCGTTGATGGACTAGCGGGAGAGTCCACAGATACGCAGTATTTT; CDR3: CSVDGLAGESTDTQYF
V: TRBV30; size: few; D: NA; J: TRBJ2-7; DNA: TGTGCCTGGAGTGCCCACTACGAGCAGTACTTC; CDR3: CAWSAHYEQYF
V: TRBV5-1; size: NA; D: NA; J: TRBJ2-7; DNA: TGCGCCAGCAGCACGGACTTCAACGAGCAGTACTTC; CDR3: CASSTDFNEQYF
V: TRBV20-1; size: many; D: NA; J: TRBJ1-5; DNA: TGCAGTGCTAGTCGGGTAACGGACAGAGCCTTTCCCCAGCATTTT; CDR3: CSASRVTDRAFPQHF
V: TRBV18; size: NA; D: NA; J: TRBJ2-7; DNA: TGTGCCAGCTCACACCCAGCGCTGGACAGACCTGGGGGATACTACGAGCAGTACTTC; CDR3: CASSHPALDRPGGYYEQYF
V: TRBV15; size: few; D: NA; J: TRBJ1-6; DNA: TGTGCCACCAGCAGAGTGGGAGCGGGTAATTCACCCCTCCACTTT; CDR3: CATSRVGAGNSPLHF
V: TRBV12-3/TRBV12-4; size: NA; D: TRBD2; J: TRBJ2-1; DNA: TGTGCCAGCAGTGGCACTAGCGGGGGGGCGGGCAATGAGCAGTTCTTC; CDR3: CASSGTSGGAGNEQFF
V: TRBV24-1; size: few; D: NA; J: TRBJ2-6; DNA: TGTGCCACCTCGGCGGGGTCAAGTGGGGCCAACGTCCTGACTTTC; CDR3: CATSAGSSGANVLTF
V: TRBV4-3; size: NA; D: NA; J: TRBJ1-4; DNA: TGCGCCAGCAGCCAAGATAGGGGAGACTATGAAAAACTGTTTTTT; CDR3: CASSQDRGDYEKLFF
V: TRBV12-3/TRBV12-4; size: NA; D: NA; J: TRBJ1-3; DNA: TGTGCCAGCAGTCCCCGGGGGGAGGAAAACACCATATATTTT; CDR3: CASSPRGEENTIYF
V: TRBV7-2; size: few; D: NA; J: TRBJ2-1; DNA: TGTGCCAGCAGCTTGAGCTGGGCGGTGGATGAGCAGTTCTTC; CDR3: CASSLSWAVDEQFF
V: TRBV5-1; size: NA; D: NA; J: TRBJ1-1; DNA: TGCGCCAGCAGCTCTGGGGTCCGCGAGAACACTGAAGCTTTCTTT; CDR3: CASSSGVRENTEAFF
V: TRBV6-2/TRBV6-3; size: many; D: NA; J: TRBJ2-7; DNA: TGTGCCAGCAGTTACTGGTCGGAGATCTACGAGCAGTACTTC; CDR3: CASSYWSEIYEQYF
V: TRBV12-3/TRBV12-4; size: NA; D: TRBD2; J: TRBJ2-7; DNA: TGTGCCAGCAGTATCCCGGGACTAGCGGGAGGGCCCCAGTACTTC; CDR3: CASSIPGLAGGPQYF
V: TRBV2; size: NA; D: TRBD1; J: TRBJ1-2; DNA: TGTGCCAGCAGTGAAGCGCTAGGACAGGGTGTCTATGGCTACACCTTC; CDR3: CASSEALGQGVYGYTF
V: TRBV28; size: few; D: TRBD2; J: TRBJ2-7; DNA: TGTGCCAGCAGTTTGACTTGGCGGGGGGCTAGTATTAGTTACGAGCAGTACTTC; CDR3: CASSLTWRGASISYEQYF
V: TRBV6-1; size: few; D: TRBD2; J: TRBJ2-3; DNA: TGTGCCAGCAGTGGGACTAGCGGGGCAGATACGCAGTATTTT; CDR3: CASSGTSGADTQYF
V: TRBV12-3/TRBV12-4; size: NA; D: NA; J: TRBJ2-2; DNA: TGTGCCAGCACCTTCTCCCCCCTGGAGCTGTTTTTT; CDR3: CASTFSPLELFF
V: TRBV30; size: NA; D: TRBD1; J: TRBJ2-7; DNA: TGTGCCTGGAGTCCCCGGGACAGGGACTCCTACGAGCAGTACTTC; CDR3: CAWSPRDRDSYEQYF
V: TRBV5-5; size: NA; D: NA; J: TRBJ2-7; DNA: TGTGCCAGCAGCTTGGGGCCCTTTCAGACCTACGAGCAGTACTTC; CDR3: CASSLGPFQTYEQYF
V: TRBV20-1; size: once; D: NA; J: TRBJ2-7; DNA: TGCAGTGCTAAATCGACCTACGAGCAGTACTTC; CDR3: CSAKSTYEQYF
V: TRBV21-1; size: few; D: NA; J: TRBJ1-5; DNA: TGTGCCAGCAAGGCACGGTCCGGGATGCCCCAGCATTTT; CDR3: CASKARSGMPQHF
V: TRBV7-9; size: few; D: NA; J: TRBJ1-5; DNA: TGTGCCAGCAGCTCAGGGTTACTGGGAGGCAATCAGCCCCAGCATTTT; CDR3: CASSSGLLGGNQPQHF